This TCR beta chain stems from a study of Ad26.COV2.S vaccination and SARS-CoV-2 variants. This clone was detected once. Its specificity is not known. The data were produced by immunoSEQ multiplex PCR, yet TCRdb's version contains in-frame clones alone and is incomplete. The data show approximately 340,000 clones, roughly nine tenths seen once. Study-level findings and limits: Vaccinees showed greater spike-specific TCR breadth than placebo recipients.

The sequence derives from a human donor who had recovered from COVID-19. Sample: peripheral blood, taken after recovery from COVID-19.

DNA for the CDR3: TGTGCCAGCAGCTTACAGGGGCTCGGCTACACCTTC. Translation gives CASSLQGLGYTF. The genes are TRBV5-4 and TRBJ1-2; 7 nucleotides align to TRBD1. V lost 2 bases, J lost 8 bases, and 3 bases stayed unmatched. CDR3 size: 12 residues. Germline-derived CDR1 and CDR2 are SGHNT and YYREEE (reference sequence).